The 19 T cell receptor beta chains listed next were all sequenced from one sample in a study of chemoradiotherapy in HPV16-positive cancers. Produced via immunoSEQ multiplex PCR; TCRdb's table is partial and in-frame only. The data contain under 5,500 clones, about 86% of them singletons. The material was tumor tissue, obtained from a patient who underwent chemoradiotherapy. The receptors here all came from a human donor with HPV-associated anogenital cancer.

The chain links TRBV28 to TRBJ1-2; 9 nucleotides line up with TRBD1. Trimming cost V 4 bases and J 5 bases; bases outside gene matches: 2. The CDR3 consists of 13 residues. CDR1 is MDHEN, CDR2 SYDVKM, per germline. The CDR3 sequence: CASSSDRGYGYTF. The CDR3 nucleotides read TGTGCCAGCAGTTCCGACAGGGGGTATGGCTACACCTTC.

The CDR3 loop is CASSYSEPNSPLHF. The CDR3 bases are TGTGCCAGCAGTTACTCCGAGCCTAATTCACCCCTCCACTTT. The V call is TRBV6-5, the J call TRBJ1-6, with D unclear. CDR3 length equals 14 residues. Germline V lookup: CDR1 MNHEY, CDR2 SVGAGI. V lost 0 bases, J lost 6 bases, and 6 bases lay in between.

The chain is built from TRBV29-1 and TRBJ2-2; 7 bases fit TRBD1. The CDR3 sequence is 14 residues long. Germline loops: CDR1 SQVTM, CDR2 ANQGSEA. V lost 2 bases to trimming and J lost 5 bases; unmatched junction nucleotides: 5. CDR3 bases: TGCAGCGTTGAAAAGTCAGGGGGTACCGGGGAGCTGTTTTTT. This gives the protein CSVEKSGGTGELFF.

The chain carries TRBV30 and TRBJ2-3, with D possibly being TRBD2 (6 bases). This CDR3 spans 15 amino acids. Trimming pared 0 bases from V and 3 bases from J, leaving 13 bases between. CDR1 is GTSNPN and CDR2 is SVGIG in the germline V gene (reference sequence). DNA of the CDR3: TGTGCCTGGAGTGTAATAATCCGGGGGACAGATACGCAGTATTTT. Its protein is CAWSVIIRGTDTQYF.

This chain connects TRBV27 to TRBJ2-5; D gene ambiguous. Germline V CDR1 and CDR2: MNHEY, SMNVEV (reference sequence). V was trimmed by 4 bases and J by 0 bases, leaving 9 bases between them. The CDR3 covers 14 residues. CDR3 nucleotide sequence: TGTGCCAGCAGTTCGACCCCGAACCAAGAGACCCAGTACTTC. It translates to CASSSTPNQETQYF.

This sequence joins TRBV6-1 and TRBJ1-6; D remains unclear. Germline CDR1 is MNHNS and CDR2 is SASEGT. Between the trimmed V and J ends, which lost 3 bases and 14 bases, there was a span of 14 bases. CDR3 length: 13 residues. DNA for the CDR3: TGTGCCAGCAGTGACCGGACCCCGGCGTCCCTCCACTTT. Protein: CASSDRTPASLHF.

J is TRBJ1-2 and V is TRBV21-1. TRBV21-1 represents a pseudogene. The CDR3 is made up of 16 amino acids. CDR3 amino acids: CASSKDPVQRNYGYTF. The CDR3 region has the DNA TGTGCCAGCAGCAAAGACCCCGTACAGCGGAACTATGGCTACACCTTC.

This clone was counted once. The CDR3 bases are TGTGCCAGCAGCTCCGACTTTAACACAGATACGCAGTATTTT. Encoded protein: CASSSDFNTDTQYF. The chain has TRBV7-9 and TRBJ2-3, with D uncertain. Germline values: CDR1 SEHNR, CDR2 FQNEAQ (reference sequence). The CDR3 sequence is 14 residues long. With 4 bases removed from V and 2 bases from J, the gap between germline ends came to 10 bases. Full variable domain (remainder filled in from reference TRBV7-9 and TRBJ2-3): DTGVSQNPRHKITKRGQNVTFRCDPISEHNRLYWYRQTLGQGPEFLTYFQNEAQLEKSRLLSDRFSAERPKGSFSTLEIQRTEQGDSAMYLCASSSDFNTDTQYFGPGTRLTVL.

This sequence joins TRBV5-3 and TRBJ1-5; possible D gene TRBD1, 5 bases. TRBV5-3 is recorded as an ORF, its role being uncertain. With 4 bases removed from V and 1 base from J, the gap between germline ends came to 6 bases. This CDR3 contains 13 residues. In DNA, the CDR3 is TGTGCCAGAAGCAGGGACAGCAATCAGCCCCAGCATTTT. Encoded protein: CARSRDSNQPQHF.

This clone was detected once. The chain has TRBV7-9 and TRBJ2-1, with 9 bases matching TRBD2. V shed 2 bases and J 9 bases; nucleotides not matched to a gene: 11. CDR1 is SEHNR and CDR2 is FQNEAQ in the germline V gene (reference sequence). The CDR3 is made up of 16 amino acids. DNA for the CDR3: TGTGCCAGCAGCTTACCTGTCGGAGCGGGAGGTGGTGAGCAGTTCTTC. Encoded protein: CASSLPVGAGGGEQFF.

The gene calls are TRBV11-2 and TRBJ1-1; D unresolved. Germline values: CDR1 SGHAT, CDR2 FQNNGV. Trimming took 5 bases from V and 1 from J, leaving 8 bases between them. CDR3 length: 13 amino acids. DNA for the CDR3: TGTGCCAGCAGCCGAGGCCGGAACACTGAAGCTTTCTTT. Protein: CASSRGRNTEAFF.

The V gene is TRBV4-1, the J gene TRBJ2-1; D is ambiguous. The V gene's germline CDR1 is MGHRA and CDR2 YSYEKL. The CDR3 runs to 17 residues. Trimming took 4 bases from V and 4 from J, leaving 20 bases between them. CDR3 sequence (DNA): TGCGCCAGCAGCCCAGAATTCACAGTTGCCAGATACAATGAGCAGTTCTTC. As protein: CASSPEFTVARYNEQFF.

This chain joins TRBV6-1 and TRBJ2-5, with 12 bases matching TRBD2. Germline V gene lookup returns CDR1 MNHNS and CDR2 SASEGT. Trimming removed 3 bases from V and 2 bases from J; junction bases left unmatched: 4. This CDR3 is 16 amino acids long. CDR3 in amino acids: CASSDSLAGGQETQYF. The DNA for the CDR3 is TGTGCCAGCAGTGATAGTCTAGCGGGGGGGCAAGAGACCCAGTACTTC.

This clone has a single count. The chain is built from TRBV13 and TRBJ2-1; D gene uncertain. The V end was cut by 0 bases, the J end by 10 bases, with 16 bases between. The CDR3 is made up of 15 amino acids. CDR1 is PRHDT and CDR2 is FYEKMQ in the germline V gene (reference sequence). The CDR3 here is CASSLGVGLRREQFF. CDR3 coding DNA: TGTGCCAGCAGCTTAGGCGTTGGGCTTCGGCGGGAGCAGTTCTTC. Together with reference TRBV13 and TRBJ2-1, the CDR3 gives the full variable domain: AAGVIQSPRHLIKEKRETATLKCYPIPRHDTVYWYQQGPGQDPQFLISFYEKMQSDKGSIPDRFSAQQFSDYHSELNMSSLELGDSALYFCASSLGVGLRREQFFGPGTRLTVL.

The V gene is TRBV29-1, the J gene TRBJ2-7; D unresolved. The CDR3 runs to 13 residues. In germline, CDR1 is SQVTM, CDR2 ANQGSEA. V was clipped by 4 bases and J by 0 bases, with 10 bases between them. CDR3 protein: CSVVVTGSYEQYF. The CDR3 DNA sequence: TGCAGCGTTGTAGTGACGGGCTCCTACGAGCAGTACTTC.

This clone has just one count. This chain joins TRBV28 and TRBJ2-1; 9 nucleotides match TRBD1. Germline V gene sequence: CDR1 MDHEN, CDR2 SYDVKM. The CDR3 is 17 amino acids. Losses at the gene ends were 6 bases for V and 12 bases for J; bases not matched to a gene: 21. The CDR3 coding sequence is TGTGCCAGCAGCTTAAGGAGTCCCGGGACAGGGCGCTCGGGGCAGTTCTTC. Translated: CASSLRSPGTGRSGQFF.

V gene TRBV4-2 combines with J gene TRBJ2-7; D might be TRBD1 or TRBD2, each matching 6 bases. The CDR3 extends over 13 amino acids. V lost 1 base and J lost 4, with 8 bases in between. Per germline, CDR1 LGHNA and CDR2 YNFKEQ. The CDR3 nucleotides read TGTGCCAGCAGCCAAGGAGGGGGGTACGAGCAGTACTTC. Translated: CASSQGGGYEQYF.

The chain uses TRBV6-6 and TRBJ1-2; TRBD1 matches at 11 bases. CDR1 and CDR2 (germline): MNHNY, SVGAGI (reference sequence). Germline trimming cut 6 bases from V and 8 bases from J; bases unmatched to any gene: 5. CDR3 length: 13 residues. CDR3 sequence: CASREGTGGGYTF. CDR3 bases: TGTGCCAGCAGAGAGGGGACAGGGGGAGGCTACACCTTC.

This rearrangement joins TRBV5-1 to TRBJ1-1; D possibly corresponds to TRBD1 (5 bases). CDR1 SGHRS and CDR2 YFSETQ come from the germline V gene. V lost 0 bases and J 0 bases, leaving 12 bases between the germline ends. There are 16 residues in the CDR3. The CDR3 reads CASSLGQLSMNTEAFF. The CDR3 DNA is TGCGCCAGCAGCTTGGGACAGCTAAGCATGAACACTGAAGCTTTCTTT.